The sequence of this T cell receptor (beta chain) was determined in a study of blood T cell repertoires in COVID-19. The protocol was immunoSEQ multiplex PCR, while the TCRdb copy is restricted to in-frame clones and leaves out a portion. There are a few hundred thousand clones in the sample; about four fifths occur only once, and 3% to 4% lies in the top ten. The CDR3 has 12 residues. Germline-derived CDR1 and CDR2 are MDHEN and SYDVKM. As regards this clone: The junction differs from germline at one of its ends, possibly a read error.

The receptor was isolated from a woman younger than 35 with acute or convalescent COVID-19. The rearrangement links TRBV28 to TRBJ2-7; the D gene is possibly TRBD1 (6 bases). The material sequenced was peripheral blood. The CDR3 sequence: CASGHDAREQYF. The CDR3 nucleotides are TGCGCCTCGGGACATGACGCCCGCGAGCAGTACTTC.